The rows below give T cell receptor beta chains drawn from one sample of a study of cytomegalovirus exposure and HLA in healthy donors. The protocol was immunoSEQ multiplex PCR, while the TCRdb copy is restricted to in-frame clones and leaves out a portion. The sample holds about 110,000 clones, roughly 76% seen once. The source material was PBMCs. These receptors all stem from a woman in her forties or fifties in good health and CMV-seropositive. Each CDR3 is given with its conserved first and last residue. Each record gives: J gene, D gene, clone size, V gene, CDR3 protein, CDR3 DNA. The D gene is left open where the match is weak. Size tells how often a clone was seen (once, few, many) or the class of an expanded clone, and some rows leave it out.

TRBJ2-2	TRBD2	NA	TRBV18	CASSPGRGSANTGELFF	TGTGCCAGCTCACCCGGGCGGGGGAGCGCCAACACCGGGGAGCTGTTTTTT
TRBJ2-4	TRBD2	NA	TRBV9	CASSVGVGLAVAKNIQYF	TGTGCCAGCAGCGTAGGGGTTGGACTAGCTGTAGCCAAAAACATTCAGTACTTC
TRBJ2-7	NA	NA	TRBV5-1	CASSLYGADEQYF	TGCGCCAGCAGCTTGTATGGAGCAGACGAGCAGTACTTC
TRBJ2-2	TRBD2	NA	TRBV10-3	CATGGTSVNTGELFF	TGTGCCACCGGAGGGACTAGCGTCAACACCGGGGAGCTGTTTTTT
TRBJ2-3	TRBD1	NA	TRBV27	CASSQPAGGRTDTQYF	TGTGCCAGCAGTCAGCCCGCAGGGGGCAGAACAGATACGCAGTATTTT
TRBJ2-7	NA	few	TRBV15	CATSRERQDSYEQYF	TGTGCCACCAGCAGAGAAAGGCAGGACTCCTACGAGCAGTACTTC
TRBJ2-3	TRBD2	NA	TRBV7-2	CASSLRLAGVTDTQYF	TGTGCCAGCAGCTTGAGGCTAGCGGGAGTAACAGATACGCAGTATTTT
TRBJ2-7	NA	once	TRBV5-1	CASSLDFSYEQYF	TGCGCCAGCAGCTTGGACTTCTCCTACGAGCAGTACTTC
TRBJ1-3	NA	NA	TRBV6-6	CASSLLSGNTIYF	TGTGCCAGCAGTCTACTCTCTGGAAACACCATATATTTT
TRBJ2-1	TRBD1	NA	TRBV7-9	CASSLGQGLHNEQFF	TGTGCCAGCAGCCTCGGACAGGGCCTACACAATGAGCAGTTCTTC
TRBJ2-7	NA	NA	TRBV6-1	CASSPGTQEQYF	TGTGCCAGCAGTCCCGGGACTCAAGAGCAGTACTTC
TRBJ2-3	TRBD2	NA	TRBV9	CASSVGGGATDTQYF	TGTGCCAGCAGCGTAGGCGGGGGGGCCACAGATACGCAGTATTTT
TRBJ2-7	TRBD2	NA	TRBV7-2	CASSSTSGYEQYF	TGTGCCAGCAGCTCTACTAGCGGCTACGAGCAGTACTTC
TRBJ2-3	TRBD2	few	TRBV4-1	CASSHRGGSTDTQYF	TGCGCCAGCAGCCACCGGGGGGGGTCCACAGATACGCAGTATTTT
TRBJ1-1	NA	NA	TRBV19	CASSGQANTEAFF	TGTGCCAGTAGTGGGCAGGCTAACACTGAAGCTTTCTTT
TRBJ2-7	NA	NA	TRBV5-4	CASSTSTGAHYEQYF	TGTGCCAGCAGCACATCCACAGGTGCACACTACGAGCAGTACTTC
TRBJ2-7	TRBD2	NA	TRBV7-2	CASSLGTSGGGYGQYF	TGTGCCAGCAGCTTGGGGACTAGCGGGGGGGGGTATGGGCAGTACTTC
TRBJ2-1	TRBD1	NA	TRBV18	CASSFPGQGANEQFF	TGTGCCAGCTCATTTCCGGGACAGGGGGCCAATGAGCAGTTCTTC
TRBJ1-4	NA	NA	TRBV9	CASSGTPGGTNEKLFF	TGTGCCAGCAGCGGAACCCCCGGCGGGACTAATGAAAAACTGTTTTTT
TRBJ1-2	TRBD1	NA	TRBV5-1	CASSLRTGEEGYTF	TGCGCCAGCAGCTTACGGACAGGGGAGGAGGGCTACACCTTC
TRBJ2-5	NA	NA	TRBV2	CASSDPGGEQYF	TGTGCCAGCAGCGACCCCGGGGGTGAGCAGTACTTC
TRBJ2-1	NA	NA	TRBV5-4	CASSLKSSVPYNGQFF	TGTGCCAGCAGCTTGAAGTCTAGCGTACCTTACAATGGGCAGTTCTTC
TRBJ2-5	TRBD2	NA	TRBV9	CASSPQGLAGKETQYF	TGTGCCAGCAGCCCCCAGGGACTAGCGGGAAAAGAGACCCAGTACTTC
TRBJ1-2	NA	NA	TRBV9	CASSPDSAYGYTF	TGTGCCAGCAGCCCTGACTCGGCTTATGGCTACACCTTC
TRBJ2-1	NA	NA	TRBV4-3	CASSQESLGFYNEQFF	TGCGCCAGCAGCCAAGAAAGCCTAGGTTTTTACAATGAGCAGTTCTTC
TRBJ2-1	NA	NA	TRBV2	CASTGQLSSYNEQFF	TGTGCCAGCACCGGACAGTTAAGCTCCTACAATGAGCAGTTCTTC
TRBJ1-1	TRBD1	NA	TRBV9	CASSTRQGGRDTEAFF	TGTGCCAGCAGCACCCGACAGGGCGGGAGGGACACTGAAGCTTTCTTT
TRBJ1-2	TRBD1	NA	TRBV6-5	CASRFTGDYGYTF	TGTGCCAGCAGGTTCACAGGGGACTATGGCTACACCTTC
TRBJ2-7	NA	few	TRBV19	CASSTRTNYEQYF	TGTGCCAGTAGTACCAGGACAAATTACGAGCAGTACTTC
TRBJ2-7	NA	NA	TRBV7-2	CASSLGLSYEQYF	TGTGCCAGCAGCTTAGGTCTCTCCTACGAGCAGTACTTC
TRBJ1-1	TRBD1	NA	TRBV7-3	CASSPQGAGEAFF	TGTGCCAGCAGCCCTCAGGGGGCTGGTGAAGCTTTCTTT
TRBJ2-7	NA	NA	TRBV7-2	CASSLVGGSSYEQYF	TGTGCCAGCAGCTTAGTAGGCGGGTCCTCCTACGAGCAGTACTTC
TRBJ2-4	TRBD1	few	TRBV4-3	CASSLLGQGNIQYF	TGCGCCAGCAGCCTCCTGGGACAGGGCAACATTCAGTACTTC
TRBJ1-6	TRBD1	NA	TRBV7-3	CASSRDRFYNSPLHF	TGTGCCAGCAGCCGGGACAGGTTTTATAATTCACCCCTCCACTTT
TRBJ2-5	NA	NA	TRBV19	CASKDGGGGQETQYF	TGTGCCAGTAAGGATGGAGGGGGCGGTCAAGAGACCCAGTACTTC
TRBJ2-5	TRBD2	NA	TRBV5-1	CASSWGLAGGGQETQYF	TGCGCCAGCAGCTGGGGACTAGCGGGAGGGGGCCAAGAGACCCAGTACTTC
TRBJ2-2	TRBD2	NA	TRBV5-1	CASSLDLAGGGNTGELFF	TGCGCCAGCAGCTTGGATCTAGCGGGAGGGGGAAACACCGGGGAGCTGTTTTTT
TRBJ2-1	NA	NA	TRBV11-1	CASSSIGGGWDEQFF	TGTGCCAGCAGCTCCATTGGAGGGGGCTGGGATGAGCAGTTCTTC
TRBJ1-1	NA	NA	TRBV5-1	CASSFSGTEAFF	TGCGCCAGCAGCTTTTCCGGGACTGAAGCTTTCTTT
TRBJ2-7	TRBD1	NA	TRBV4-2	CASSQGTGKHEQYF	TGTGCCAGCAGCCAGGGGACAGGGAAGCACGAGCAGTACTTC
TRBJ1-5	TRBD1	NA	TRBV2	CASGQGRYSNQPQHF	TGTGCCAGTGGACAGGGAAGGTACAGCAATCAGCCCCAGCATTTT
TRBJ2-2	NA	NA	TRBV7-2	CASSSQGTGELFF	TGTGCCAGCAGCTCCCAGGGTACCGGGGAGCTGTTTTTT
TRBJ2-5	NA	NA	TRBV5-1	CASSPNPGEETQYF	TGCGCCAGCAGCCCCAATCCGGGAGAAGAGACCCAGTACTTC
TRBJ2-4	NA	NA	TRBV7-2	CASSLEGLAAPAKNIQYF	TGTGCCAGCAGCTTAGAGGGGCTGGCAGCCCCAGCCAAAAACATTCAGTACTTC
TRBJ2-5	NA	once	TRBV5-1	CASSLTEETQYF	TGCGCCAGCAGCTTGACAGAAGAGACCCAGTACTTC
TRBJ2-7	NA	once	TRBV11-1	CASSLGGQSTYEQYF	TGTGCCAGCAGCTTAGGCGGGCAATCCACCTACGAGCAGTACTTC
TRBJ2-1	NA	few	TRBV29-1	CSVAGDTAKFLYNEQFF	TGCAGCGTTGCCGGGGACACGGCCAAGTTTTTATACAATGAGCAGTTCTTC
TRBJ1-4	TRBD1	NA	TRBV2	CASSGQGASNEKLFF	TGTGCCAGCAGTGGACAGGGGGCCTCTAATGAAAAACTGTTTTTT
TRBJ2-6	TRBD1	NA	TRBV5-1	CASTRDRGDSGANGLTF	TGCGCCAGCACCCGGGACAGGGGAGACTCTGGGGCCAACGGCCTGACTTTC
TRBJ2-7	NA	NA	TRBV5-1	CASSLEARVTYEQYF	TGCGCCAGCAGCTTGGAAGCCAGGGTAACCTACGAGCAGTACTTC
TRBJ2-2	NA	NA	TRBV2	CASQLTGELFF	TGTGCCAGCCAACTCACCGGGGAGCTGTTTTTT
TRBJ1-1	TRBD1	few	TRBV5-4	CASSPGTGGHTEAFF	TGTGCCAGCAGCCCGGGGACAGGGGGCCACACTGAAGCTTTCTTT
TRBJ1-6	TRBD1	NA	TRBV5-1	CASSFLGTDSPLHF	TGCGCCAGCAGCTTTTTGGGGACAGATTCACCCCTCCACTTT
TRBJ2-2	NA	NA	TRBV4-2	CASSQEGRGDTGELFF	TGTGCCAGCAGCCAAGAAGGCAGGGGGGACACCGGGGAGCTGTTTTTT
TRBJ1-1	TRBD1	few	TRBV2	CASSEDRGNTEAFF	TGTGCCAGCAGTGAGGACAGGGGGAATACTGAAGCTTTCTTT
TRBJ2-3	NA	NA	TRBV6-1	CASSESDLSGVKDTQYF	TGTGCCAGCAGTGAATCCGACCTGTCGGGAGTTAAAGATACGCAGTATTTT
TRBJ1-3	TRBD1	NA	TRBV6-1	CASSVHRGYGNTIYF	TGTGCCAGCAGTGTCCACAGGGGGTATGGAAACACCATATATTTT